A single sample gave rise to the 27 T cell receptor beta chains below, sequenced in a study of regulatory T cells in long-lasting Graves disease (dated by TCRdb to the early 2020s). The meaning of the sample's time point label: persistent/refractory GD, antithyroid drugs over 5 years with positive TRAb. RNA was extracted from PBMCs in TRIzol for both TCR sequencing and RNA sequencing. Libraries came from multiplex PCR. Sequenced using an Illumina HiSeq 4000. To build TCR beta libraries, CDR3 regions were amplified by Arm-PCR using iRepertoire HTBI primers. The raw public data were reprocessed by TCRdb itself: fastp quality trimming at Q25, MiXCR clonotype calling, in-frame beta chains only. Each CDR3 protein appears once, grouped with its most common genes and DNA. This sample is represented by some 370,000 distinct CDR3 sequences; under 25% of them were singletons. The ten largest clonotypes hold less than 25% of the sample.

The source material was peripheral blood mononuclear cells (PBMCs), sampled when the disease was refractory, from a patient treated with antithyroid drugs. These receptors all stem from a female donor with Graves disease.

This chain connects TRBV7-8 to TRBJ2-6, with D hard to call. Trimming removed 6 bases at V and 0 bases at J, with 6 bases between. CDR1 and CDR2 (germline): SGHVS, FQNEAQ. This CDR3 has 14 residues. CDR3 nucleotide sequence: TGTGCCAGCAGTATTTTCTCTGGGGCCAACGTCCTGACTTTC. This translates into CASSIFSGANVLTF.

In this sample, this clonotype turned up many times. The J gene is TRBJ1-2, the V gene TRBV2; the D is unclear. Germline loops: CDR1 SNHLY, CDR2 FYNNEI. The CDR3 consists of 13 residues. Trimming removed 5 bases at V and 4 bases at J, with 11 bases between. In nucleotides, the CDR3 is TGTGCCAGCAGTCGACGGCAGTCCTATGGCTACACCTTC. Translation: CASSRRQSYGYTF.

The chain is built from TRBV15 and TRBJ2-7, with TRBD2 identical over 12 bases. Germline-derived CDR1 and CDR2 are LNHNV and YYDKDF (reference sequence). V lost 0 bases, J lost 5 bases, and 8 bases stayed unmatched. The CDR3 is made up of 17 amino acids. The CDR3 here is CATSRDRLAGVKDEQYF. The CDR3 DNA reads as TGTGCCACCAGCAGAGACCGACTAGCGGGAGTCAAAGACGAGCAGTACTTC.

This clonotype was counted only a few times. This chain joins TRBV28 and TRBJ2-3; D might be TRBD1 or TRBD2, each matching 5 bases. Germline CDR1 and CDR2: MDHEN and SYDVKM. This CDR3 spans 14 amino acids. Trimming pared 1 base from V and 4 bases from J, leaving 9 bases between. The CDR3, as DNA: TGTGCCAGCAGTTTATTGGGGGAACCAGATACGCAGTATTTT. It yields the protein CASSLLGEPDTQYF. The variable domain in full, with the rest retrieved from reference TRBV28 and TRBJ2-3, is DVKVTQSSRYLVKRTGEKVFLECVQDMDHENMFWYRQDPGLGLRLIYFSYDVKMKEKGDIPEGYSVSREKKERFSLILESASTNQTSMYLCASSLLGEPDTQYFGPGTRLTVL.

This clonotype has a count of ten or more. The rearrangement uses TRBV28 and TRBJ1-5; D possibly corresponds to TRBD1 (5 bases). This CDR3 comprises 15 residues. Trimming pared 6 bases from V and 6 bases from J, leaving 18 bases between. Germline CDR1 MDHEN, CDR2 SYDVKM. The CDR3 reads CASSQTPGGSQPQHF. For the CDR3, the DNA is TGTGCCAGCAGCCAAACCCCCGGGGGATCTCAGCCCCAGCATTTT.

This clonotype was picked up many times. This chain uses TRBV5-1 with TRBJ2-6; TRBD1 matches at 7 bases. This CDR3 has 15 amino acids. J was trimmed by 4 bases and V by 4 bases; bases with no gene match: 5. Germline V CDR1 and CDR2: SGHRS, YFSETQ. The CDR3 region is CASSVQGNGANVLTF. Here the CDR3 DNA reads TGCGCCAGCAGCGTACAGGGGAACGGGGCCAACGTCCTGACTTTC.

The chain combines TRBV29-1 with TRBJ2-2, with 9 bases lining up with TRBD1. The germline V gene has CDR1 SQVTM and CDR2 ANQGSEA. This CDR3 is built from 13 residues. Trimming cost V 6 bases and J 6 bases; bases outside gene matches: 5. DNA of the CDR3: TGCAGCGTCGATAACAGGGGGCCCGGGGAGCTGTTTTTT. The encoded protein is CSVDNRGPGELFF.

The count of this clonotype is one. The chain carries TRBV20-1 and TRBJ2-1; either TRBD1 or TRBD2 may fit D (5 bases each). This CDR3 has 15 amino acids. From germline, CDR1 is DFQATT and CDR2 SNEGSKA (reference sequence). The ends were cut back, 1 base at V and 6 bases at J, with 16 bases in the middle. The CDR3: CSARGSFSGLNEQFF. The CDR3 DNA sequence: TGCAGTGCTAGAGGCTCTTTTTCGGGGCTCAATGAGCAGTTCTTC.

The chain joins TRBV20-1 to TRBJ2-7, with 12 bases lining up with TRBD2. The CDR3 spans 17 residues. V gave up 4 bases and J gave up 3 bases; unmatched junction bases: 13. The germline V gene encodes CDR1 DFQATT and CDR2 SNEGSKA (reference sequence). CDR3 loop: CSAMGRGTSGSHYEQYF. In DNA form, the CDR3 reads TGCAGTGCTATGGGCAGAGGGACTAGCGGGTCCCACTACGAGCAGTACTTC.

The sample holds one count of this clonotype. The chain joins TRBV6-1 to TRBJ2-2, with TRBD1 matching over 7 bases. With 8 bases clipped from V and 4 bases from J, the junction kept 10 bases outside the gene matches. CDR3 length: 15 residues. The germline V gene has CDR1 MNHNS and CDR2 SASEGT. CDR3 DNA: TGTGCCAGCCACCTTAGGTCAGGGGGCACCGGGGAGCTGTTTTTT. Amino acids: CASHLRSGGTGELFF.

In its sample, this clonotype was seen many times. This sequence joins TRBV7-9 and TRBJ2-5; no firm D call. The V gene's germline CDR1 is SEHNR and CDR2 FQNEAQ (reference sequence). This CDR3 comprises 11 residues. The V and J ends lost 7 bases and 1 base respectively, with 4 bases between them. The CDR3 here is CASTRQETQYF. The CDR3 region has the DNA TGTGCCAGCACTCGCCAAGAGACCCAGTACTTC. The whole variable domain, remainder taken from reference TRBV7-9 and TRBJ2-5, is DTGVSQNPRHKITKRGQNVTFRCDPISEHNRLYWYRQTLGQGPEFLTYFQNEAQLEKSRLLSDRFSAERPKGSFSTLEIQRTEQGDSAMYLCASTRQETQYFGPGTRLLVL.

There are many counts of this clonotype. The V call is TRBV6-2 or TRBV6-3, the J call TRBJ2-5; D remains ambiguous. This CDR3 spans 13 amino acids. Trimming cost V 4 bases and J 4 bases, with 10 bases left between them. From germline, CDR1 is MNHEY and CDR2 SVGEGT. The CDR3 coding sequence is TGTGCCAGCAGTTTAGTGGTTCCAGAGACCCAGTACTTC. Residues: CASSLVVPETQYF.

The J gene is TRBJ1-5, the V gene TRBV29-1; TRBD1 agrees at 8 bases. V was pared by 7 bases and J by 1 base, with 3 bases of the junction left unmatched. CDR1 is SQVTM and CDR2 is ANQGSEA in the germline V gene. This CDR3 has 13 amino acids. CDR3 in DNA: TGCAGCGCGCAGGGGGCGAGCAATCAGCCCCAGCATTTT. Encoded protein: CSAQGASNQPQHF.

At least ten counts were recorded for this clonotype. One junction end disagrees with the germline gene, perhaps due to a read error. The gene calls are TRBV11-2 and TRBJ1-1; 8 bases are shared with TRBD1. The CDR3 loop spans 15 amino acids. Looked up from germline, CDR1 is SGHAT and CDR2 is FQNNGV. CDR3 residues: CASSLGDRPGTETFF. CDR3 sequence (DNA): TGTGCCAGCAGCTTAGGGGACAGGCCGGGCACTGAAACTTTCTTT.

There are a few counts of this clonotype. The rearrangement joins TRBV11-2 to TRBJ2-2; tentative D call: TRBD1 (5 bases). CDR1 is SGHAT and CDR2 is FQNNGV in the germline V gene. The CDR3 sequence is 17 residues long. Deletions cut 2 bases from V and 3 bases from J, with 16 bases between. This CDR3 reads CASSLLSAGSYTGELFF. In DNA, the CDR3 is TGTGCCAGCAGCTTATTATCGGCAGGGTCGTACACCGGGGAGCTGTTTTTT.

This clonotype was seen ten or more times. The chain is built from TRBV11-2 and TRBJ1-2; D remains unclear. The V gene lost 4 bases and the J gene lost 8 bases, with 14 bases spanning the gap. The germline V gene has CDR1 SGHAT and CDR2 FQNNGV. The CDR3 has 13 residues. The CDR3 sequence: CASSSSPMSGYTF. The CDR3 DNA is TGTGCCAGCAGCTCCTCCCCTATGTCGGGCTACACCTTC.

Notes on this clonotype: A read error may explain this, as a much larger clone is one base away. No conserved phenylalanine or tryptophan is present at the end of the CDR3, so a read error is the likely explanation. The chain carries TRBV12-3 or TRBV12-4 and TRBJ1-1, with D perhaps matching TRBD1 (5 bases). The CDR3 sequence is 14 residues long. Trimming cost V 6 bases and J 1 base, with 12 bases left between them. CDR3 protein: CASRPQGENTEAFL. The CDR3 DNA is TGTGCCAGCAGGCCCCAGGGCGAGAACACTGAAGCTTTCCTT.

This clonotype was found a few times. The chain has TRBV12-3 or TRBV12-4 and TRBJ2-4; D gene uncertain. V was pared by 6 bases and J by 5 bases, with 8 bases between. CDR3 length equals 12 residues. The CDR3 loop is CASSGRENIQYF. The CDR3 DNA is TGTGCCAGCAGCGGCAGAGAAAACATTCAGTACTTC.

The CDR3 region is CASSGPGPGSKETQYF. For the CDR3, the DNA is TGTGCCAGCAGTGGGCCGGGACCGGGAAGTAAGGAGACCCAGTACTTC. The chain combines TRBV6-2 or TRBV6-3 with TRBJ2-5; either TRBD1 or TRBD2 may supply D (5 bases each). Trimming removed 5 bases from V and 5 bases from J, with 21 bases in between. Germline CDR1 MNHEY, CDR2 SVGEGT. The length of the CDR3 is 16 residues.

A few counts support this clonotype. This chain uses TRBV7-9 with TRBJ1-2; D possibly corresponds to TRBD1 (6 bases). With 5 bases removed from V and 6 bases from J, the gap between germline ends came to 16 bases. CDR3 size: 14 residues. The germline V gene has CDR1 SEHNR and CDR2 FQNEAQ (reference sequence). CDR3 protein: CASSSLQGSDGYTF. DNA for the CDR3: TGTGCCAGCAGCAGTCTACAGGGAAGCGATGGCTACACCTTC. Full variable domain (rest looked up from reference TRBV7-9 and TRBJ1-2): DTGVSQNPRHKITKRGQNVTFRCDPISEHNRLYWYRQTLGQGPEFLTYFQNEAQLEKSRLLSDRFSAERPKGSFSTLEIQRTEQGDSAMYLCASSSLQGSDGYTFGSGTRLTVV.

This rearrangement joins TRBV5-1 to TRBJ2-5; 12 nucleotides line up with TRBD1. V shed 1 base, J shed 5 bases, and the junction held 6 bases outside the gene matches. Germline V gene lookup returns CDR1 SGHRS and CDR2 YFSETQ. CDR3 length equals 16 residues. CDR3 amino acids: CASSLLGQGASETQYF. The CDR3 DNA sequence: TGCGCCAGCAGCTTGCTGGGACAGGGGGCTTCGGAGACCCAGTACTTC.

This clonotype was counted at least ten times. The chain joins TRBV28 to TRBJ1-4; 9 positions agree with TRBD1. The germline V gene encodes CDR1 MDHEN and CDR2 SYDVKM. The CDR3 loop spans 15 amino acids. Trimming at V came to 4 bases and at J to 7 bases, leaving 7 bases not matched to a gene. The CDR3 loop reads CASSSVGTGTEKLFF. In nucleotides, the CDR3 is TGTGCCAGCAGTTCAGTCGGGACAGGGACTGAAAAACTGTTTTTT.

The sample holds many counts of this clonotype. Relative to the germline gene, one junction end is altered; a read error may explain this. The chain recombines TRBV2 with TRBJ2-7; 9 bases are a match to TRBD1. Germline CDR1 reads SNHLY; CDR2 reads FYNNEI. The CDR3 is made up of 13 amino acids. CDR3 residues: CASSTGTGWLSAF. CDR3 in DNA: TGTGCCAGCAGTACCGGGACAGGGTGGTTGTCAGCCTTC.

The rearrangement uses TRBV5-5 and TRBJ2-6; D unclear. The germline V and J ends were trimmed by 6 bases and 0 bases, with 7 bases remaining between them. This CDR3 spans 14 amino acids. Germline V gene lookup returns CDR1 SGHKS and CDR2 YYEKEE (reference sequence). CDR3 DNA: TGTGCCAGCACCGCCCTCTCTGGGGCCAACGTCCTGACTTTC. Translating it yields CASTALSGANVLTF. The entire variable domain, with the rest obtained from reference TRBV5-5 and TRBJ2-6, is as follows: DAGVTQSPTHLIKTRGQQVTLRCSPISGHKSVSWYQQVLGQGPQFIFQYYEKEERGRGNFPDRFSARQFPNYSSELNVNALLLGDSALYLCASTALSGANVLTFGAGSRLTVL.

Ten or more counts support this clonotype. The chain uses TRBV7-8 and TRBJ2-5; D ambiguous. Germline CDR1 SGHVS, CDR2 FQNEAQ. Deletions cut 1 base from V and 5 bases from J, with 11 bases between. There are 14 residues in the CDR3. The CDR3 bases are TGTGCCAGCAGCTTAGTGGGGAAACTGGAGACCCAGTACTTC. The encoded protein is CASSLVGKLETQYF.

The rearrangement uses TRBV19 and TRBJ2-6, with 12 positions matching TRBD2. CDR3 length: 19 amino acids. The trim removed 6 bases at V and 1 base at J, leaving 10 bases unmatched. Per the germline V gene, CDR1 is LNHDA and CDR2 is SQIVND (reference sequence). CDR3 in DNA: TGTGCCAGTAGATCGTCTAGCGGGAGGGGTGTGTCTGGGGCCAACGTCCTGACTTTC. Its protein product is CASRSSSGRGVSGANVLTF.

This clonotype was observed many times. The chain carries TRBV28 and TRBJ2-5, with D possibly being TRBD1 (5 bases). With 6 bases removed from V and 1 base from J, the gap between germline ends came to 15 bases. This CDR3 region has 15 residues. The germline V gene encodes CDR1 MDHEN and CDR2 SYDVKM. CDR3 in amino acids: CASSPVGDTQETQYF. As DNA, the CDR3 is TGTGCCAGCAGCCCAGTAGGGGATACCCAAGAGACCCAGTACTTC.